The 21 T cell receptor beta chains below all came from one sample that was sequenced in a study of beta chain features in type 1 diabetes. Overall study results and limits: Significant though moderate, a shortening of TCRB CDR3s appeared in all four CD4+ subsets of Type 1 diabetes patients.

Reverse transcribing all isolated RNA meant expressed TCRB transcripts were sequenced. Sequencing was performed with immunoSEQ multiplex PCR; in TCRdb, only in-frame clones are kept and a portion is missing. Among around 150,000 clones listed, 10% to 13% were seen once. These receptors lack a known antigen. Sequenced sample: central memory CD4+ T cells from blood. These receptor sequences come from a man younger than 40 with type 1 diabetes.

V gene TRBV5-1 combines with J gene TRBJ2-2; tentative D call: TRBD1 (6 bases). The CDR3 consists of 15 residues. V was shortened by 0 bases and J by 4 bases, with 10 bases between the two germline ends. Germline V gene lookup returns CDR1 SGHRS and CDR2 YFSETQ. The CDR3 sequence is CASSLAGVVTGELFF. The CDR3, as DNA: TGCGCCAGCAGCTTGGCAGGGGTTGTCACCGGGGAGCTGTTTTTT.

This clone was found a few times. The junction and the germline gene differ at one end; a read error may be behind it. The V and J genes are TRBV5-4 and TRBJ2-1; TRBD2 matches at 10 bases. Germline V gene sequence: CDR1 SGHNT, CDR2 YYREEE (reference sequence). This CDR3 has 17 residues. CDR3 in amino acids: CASSQDPASGSVNEQFF. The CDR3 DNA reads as TGCGCCAGCAGCCAAGATCCGGCTAGCGGGAGTGTCAATGAGCAGTTCTTC.

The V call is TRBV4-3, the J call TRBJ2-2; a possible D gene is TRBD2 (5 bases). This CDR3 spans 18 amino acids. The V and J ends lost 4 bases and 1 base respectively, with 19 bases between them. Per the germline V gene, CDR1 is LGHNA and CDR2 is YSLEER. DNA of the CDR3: TGCGCCAGCAGCCCTTTCAGTGGGAGTAAAGGGAACACCGGGGAGCTGTTTTTT. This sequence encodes CASSPFSGSKGNTGELFF.

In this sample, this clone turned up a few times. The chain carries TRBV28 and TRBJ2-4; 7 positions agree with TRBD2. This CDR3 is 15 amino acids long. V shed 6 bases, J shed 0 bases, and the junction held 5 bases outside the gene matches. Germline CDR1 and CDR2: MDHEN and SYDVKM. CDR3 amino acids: CASSPGGGAKNIQYF. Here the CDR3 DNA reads TGTGCCAGCAGCCCTGGGGGGGGAGCCAAAAACATTCAGTACTTC.

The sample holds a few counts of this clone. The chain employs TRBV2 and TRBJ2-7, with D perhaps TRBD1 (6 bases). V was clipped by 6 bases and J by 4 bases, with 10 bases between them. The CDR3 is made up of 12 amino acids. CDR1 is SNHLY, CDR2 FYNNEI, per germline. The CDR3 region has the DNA TGTGCCAGCAGCCTAGGGGGTTACGAGCAGTACTTC. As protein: CASSLGGYEQYF. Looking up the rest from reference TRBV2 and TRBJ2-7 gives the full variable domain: EPEVTQTPSHQVTQMGQEVILRCVPISNHLYFYWYRQILGQKVEFLVSFYNNEISEKSEIFDDQFSVERPDGSNFTLKIRSTKLEDSAMYFCASSLGGYEQYFGPGTRLTVT.

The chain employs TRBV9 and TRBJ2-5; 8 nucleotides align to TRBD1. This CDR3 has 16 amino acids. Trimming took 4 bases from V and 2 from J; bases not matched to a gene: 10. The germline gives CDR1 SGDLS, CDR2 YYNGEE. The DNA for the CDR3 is TGTGCCAGCAGCACGGGGACAGGCCGGTTACAAGAGACCCAGTACTTC. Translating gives CASSTGTGRLQETQYF.

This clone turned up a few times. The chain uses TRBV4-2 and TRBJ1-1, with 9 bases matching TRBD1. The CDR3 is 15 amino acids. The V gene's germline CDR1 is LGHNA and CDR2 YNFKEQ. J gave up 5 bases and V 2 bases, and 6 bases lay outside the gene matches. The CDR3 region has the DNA TGTGCCAGCAGCCAACCTAACAGGGGGCGTACTGAAGCTTTCTTT. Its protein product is CASSQPNRGRTEAFF.

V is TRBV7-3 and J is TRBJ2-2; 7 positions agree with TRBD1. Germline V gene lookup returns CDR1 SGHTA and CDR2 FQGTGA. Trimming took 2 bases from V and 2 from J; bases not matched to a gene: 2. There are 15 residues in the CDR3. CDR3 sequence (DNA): TGTGCCAGCAGCTTAGGGACAGTAAACACCGGGGAGCTGTTTTTT. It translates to CASSLGTVNTGELFF.

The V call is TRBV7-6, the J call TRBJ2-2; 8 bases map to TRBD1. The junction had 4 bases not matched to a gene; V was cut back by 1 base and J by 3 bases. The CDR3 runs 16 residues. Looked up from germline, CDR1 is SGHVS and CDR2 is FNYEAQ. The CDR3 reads CASSLGQGWDTGELFF. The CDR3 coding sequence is TGTGCCAGCAGCTTAGGACAGGGGTGGGACACCGGGGAGCTGTTTTTT.

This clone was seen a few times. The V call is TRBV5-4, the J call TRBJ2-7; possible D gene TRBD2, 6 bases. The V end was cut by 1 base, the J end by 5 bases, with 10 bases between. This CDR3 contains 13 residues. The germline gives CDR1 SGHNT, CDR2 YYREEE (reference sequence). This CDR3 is CASSLYASDEQYF. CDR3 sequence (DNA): TGTGCCAGCAGCTTGTATGCTAGCGACGAGCAGTACTTC.

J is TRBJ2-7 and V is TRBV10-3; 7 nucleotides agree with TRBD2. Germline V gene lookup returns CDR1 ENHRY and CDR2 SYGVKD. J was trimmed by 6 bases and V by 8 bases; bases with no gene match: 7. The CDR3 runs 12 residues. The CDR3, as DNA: TGTGCCATCGCGGCGTCTAGCGGCGAGCAGTACTTC. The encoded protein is CAIAASSGEQYF.

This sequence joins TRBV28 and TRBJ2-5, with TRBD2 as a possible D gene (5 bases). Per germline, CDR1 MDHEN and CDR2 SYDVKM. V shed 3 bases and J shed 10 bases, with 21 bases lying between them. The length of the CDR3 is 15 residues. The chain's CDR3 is CASSFFDYRRGSQYF. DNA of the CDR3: TGTGCCAGCAGTTTTTTTGACTACCGCCGAGGGAGCCAGTACTTC.

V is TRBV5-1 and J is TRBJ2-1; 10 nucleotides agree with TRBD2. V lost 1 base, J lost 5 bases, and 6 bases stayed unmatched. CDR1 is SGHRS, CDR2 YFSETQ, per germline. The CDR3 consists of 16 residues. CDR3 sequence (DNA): TGCGCCAGCAGCTTGCTGCCAGCGGGAGGGGACAATGAGCAGTTCTTC. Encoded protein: CASSLLPAGGDNEQFF.

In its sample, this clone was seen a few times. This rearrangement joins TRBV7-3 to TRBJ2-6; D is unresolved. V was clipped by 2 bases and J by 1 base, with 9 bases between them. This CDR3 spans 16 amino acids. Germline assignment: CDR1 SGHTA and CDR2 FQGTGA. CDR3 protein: CASSLDTRSGANVLTF. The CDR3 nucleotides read TGTGCCAGCAGCTTAGACACCCGGTCTGGGGCCAACGTCCTGACTTTC.

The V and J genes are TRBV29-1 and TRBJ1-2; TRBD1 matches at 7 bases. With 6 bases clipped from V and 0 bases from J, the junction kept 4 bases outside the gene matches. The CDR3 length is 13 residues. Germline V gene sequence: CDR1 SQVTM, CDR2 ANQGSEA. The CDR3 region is CSVAGQPNYGYTF. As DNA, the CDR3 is TGCAGCGTGGCGGGACAGCCTAACTATGGCTACACCTTC.

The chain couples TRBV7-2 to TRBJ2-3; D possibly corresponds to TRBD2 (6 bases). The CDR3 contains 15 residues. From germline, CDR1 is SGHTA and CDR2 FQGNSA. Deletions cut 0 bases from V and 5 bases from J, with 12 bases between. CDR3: CASSLAGGGQDTQYF. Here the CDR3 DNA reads TGTGCCAGCAGCTTAGCCGGCGGAGGGCAAGATACGCAGTATTTT.

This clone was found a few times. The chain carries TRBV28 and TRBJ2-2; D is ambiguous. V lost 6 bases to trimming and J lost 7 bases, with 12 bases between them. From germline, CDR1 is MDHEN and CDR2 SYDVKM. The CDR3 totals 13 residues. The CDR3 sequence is CASSSGAGGELFF. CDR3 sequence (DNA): TGTGCCAGCAGCTCTGGAGCCGGCGGGGAGCTGTTTTTT.

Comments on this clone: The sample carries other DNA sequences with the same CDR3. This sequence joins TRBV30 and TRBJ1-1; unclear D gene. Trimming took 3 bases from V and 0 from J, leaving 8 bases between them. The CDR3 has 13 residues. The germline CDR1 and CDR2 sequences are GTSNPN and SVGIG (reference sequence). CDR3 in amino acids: CAWSELMNTEAFF. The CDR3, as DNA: TGTGCCTGGAGCGAACTCATGAACACTGAAGCTTTCTTT. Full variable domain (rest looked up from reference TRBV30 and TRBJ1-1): SQTIHQWPATLVQPVGSPLSLECTVEGTSNPNLYWYRQAAGRGLQLLFYSVGIGQISSEVPQNLSASRPQDRQFILSSKKLLLSDSGFYLCAWSELMNTEAFFGQGTRLTVV.

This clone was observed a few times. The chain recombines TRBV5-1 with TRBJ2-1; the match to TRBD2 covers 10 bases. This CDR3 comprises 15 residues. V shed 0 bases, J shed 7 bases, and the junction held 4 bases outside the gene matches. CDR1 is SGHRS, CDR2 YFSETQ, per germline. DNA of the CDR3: TGCGCCAGCAGCTTGGCTCTAGCGGGAGCTAATGAGCAGTTCTTC. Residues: CASSLALAGANEQFF.

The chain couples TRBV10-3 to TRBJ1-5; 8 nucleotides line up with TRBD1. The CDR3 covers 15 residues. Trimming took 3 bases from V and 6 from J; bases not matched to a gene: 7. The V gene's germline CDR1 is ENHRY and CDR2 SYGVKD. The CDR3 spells CAISEGQGLGQPQHF. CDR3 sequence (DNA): TGTGCCATCAGTGAAGGACAGGGACTTGGTCAGCCCCAGCATTTT.

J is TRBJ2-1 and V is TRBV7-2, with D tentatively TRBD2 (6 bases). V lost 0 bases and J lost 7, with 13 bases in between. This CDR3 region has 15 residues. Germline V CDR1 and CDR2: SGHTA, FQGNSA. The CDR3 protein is CASSLASGDTNEQFF. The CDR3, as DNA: TGTGCCAGCAGCTTAGCTAGCGGAGACACTAATGAGCAGTTCTTC.